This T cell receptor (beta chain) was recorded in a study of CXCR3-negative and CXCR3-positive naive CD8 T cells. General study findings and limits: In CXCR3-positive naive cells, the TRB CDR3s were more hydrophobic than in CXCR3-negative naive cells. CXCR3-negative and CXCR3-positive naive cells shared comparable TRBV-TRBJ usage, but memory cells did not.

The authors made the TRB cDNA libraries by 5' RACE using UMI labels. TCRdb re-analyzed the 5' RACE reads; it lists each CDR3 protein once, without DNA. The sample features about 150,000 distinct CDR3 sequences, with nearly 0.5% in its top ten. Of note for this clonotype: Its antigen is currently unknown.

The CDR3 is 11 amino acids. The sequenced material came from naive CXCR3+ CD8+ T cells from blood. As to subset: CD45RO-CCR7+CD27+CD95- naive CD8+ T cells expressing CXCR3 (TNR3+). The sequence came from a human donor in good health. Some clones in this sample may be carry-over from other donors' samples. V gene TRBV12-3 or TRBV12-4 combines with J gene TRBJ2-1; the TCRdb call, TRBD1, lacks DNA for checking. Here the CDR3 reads CASTGPDEQFF.